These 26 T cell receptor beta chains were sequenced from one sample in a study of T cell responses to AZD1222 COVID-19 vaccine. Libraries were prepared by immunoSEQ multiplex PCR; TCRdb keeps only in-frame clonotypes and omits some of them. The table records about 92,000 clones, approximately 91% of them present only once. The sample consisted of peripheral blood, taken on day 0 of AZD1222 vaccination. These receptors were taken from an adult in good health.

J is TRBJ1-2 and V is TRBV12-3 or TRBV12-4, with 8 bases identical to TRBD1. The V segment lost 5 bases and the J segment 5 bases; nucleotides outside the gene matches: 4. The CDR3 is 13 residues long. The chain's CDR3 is CASSPDRAYGYTF. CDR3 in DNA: TGTGCCAGCAGTCCGGACAGGGCGTATGGCTACACCTTC.

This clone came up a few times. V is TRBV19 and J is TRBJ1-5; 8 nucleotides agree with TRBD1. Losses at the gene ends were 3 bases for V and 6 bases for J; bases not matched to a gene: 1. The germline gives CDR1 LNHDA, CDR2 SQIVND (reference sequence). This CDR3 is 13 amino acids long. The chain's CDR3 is CASSIDRGQPQHF. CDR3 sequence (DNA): TGTGCCAGTAGTATCGACAGGGGTCAGCCCCAGCATTTT.

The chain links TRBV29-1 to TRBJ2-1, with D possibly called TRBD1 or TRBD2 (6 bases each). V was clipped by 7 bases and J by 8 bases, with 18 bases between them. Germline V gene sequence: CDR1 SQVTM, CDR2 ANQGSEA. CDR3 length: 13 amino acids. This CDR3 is CSAWGAGIDEQFF. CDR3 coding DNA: TGCAGCGCCTGGGGGGCAGGGATTGATGAGCAGTTCTTC.

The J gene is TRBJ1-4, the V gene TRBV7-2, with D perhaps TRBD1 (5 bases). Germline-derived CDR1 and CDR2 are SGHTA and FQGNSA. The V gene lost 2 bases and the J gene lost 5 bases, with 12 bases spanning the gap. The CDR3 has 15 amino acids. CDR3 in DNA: TGTGCCAGCAGCTTATTGGGACTCACAAATGAAAAACTGTTTTTT. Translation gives CASSLLGLTNEKLFF.

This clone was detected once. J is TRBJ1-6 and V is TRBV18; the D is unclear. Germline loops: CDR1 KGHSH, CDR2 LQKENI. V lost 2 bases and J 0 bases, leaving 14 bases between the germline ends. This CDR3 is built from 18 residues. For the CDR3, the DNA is TGTGCCAGCTCACCATCGAGAGGAGGGAGCTCCTATAATTCACCCCTCCACTTT. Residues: CASSPSRGGSSYNSPLHF.

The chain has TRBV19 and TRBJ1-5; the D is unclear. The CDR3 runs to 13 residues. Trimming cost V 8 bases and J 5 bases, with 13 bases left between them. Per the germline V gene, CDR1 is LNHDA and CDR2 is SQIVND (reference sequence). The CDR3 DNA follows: TGTGCCAGTGCGGGCCAAGGGTATCAGCCCCAGCATTTT. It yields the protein CASAGQGYQPQHF.

The CDR3 region has the DNA TGTGCCAGTACCCGACCGGGACAAACCTACAATGAGCAGTTCTTC. It yields the protein CASTRPGQTYNEQFF. The rearrangement uses TRBV19 and TRBJ2-1, with D tentatively TRBD1 (6 bases). The V gene's germline CDR1 is LNHDA and CDR2 SQIVND (reference sequence). Trimming cost V 7 bases and J 2 bases, with 15 bases left between them. The CDR3 is 15 residues long.

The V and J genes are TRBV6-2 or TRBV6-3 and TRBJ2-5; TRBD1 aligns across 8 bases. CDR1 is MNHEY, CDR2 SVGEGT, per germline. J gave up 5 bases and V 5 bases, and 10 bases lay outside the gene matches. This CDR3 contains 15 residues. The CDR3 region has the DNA TGTGCCAGCAGTCACGGACAGGGCAGGAGGGAGACCCAGTACTTC. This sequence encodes CASSHGQGRRETQYF.

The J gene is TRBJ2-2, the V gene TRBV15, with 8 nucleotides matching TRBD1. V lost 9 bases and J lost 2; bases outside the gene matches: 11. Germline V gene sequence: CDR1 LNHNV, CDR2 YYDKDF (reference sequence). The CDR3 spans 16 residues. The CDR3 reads CATKKTDRVNTGELFF. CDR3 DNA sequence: TGTGCCACAAAGAAGACGGACAGGGTAAACACCGGGGAGCTGTTTTTT.

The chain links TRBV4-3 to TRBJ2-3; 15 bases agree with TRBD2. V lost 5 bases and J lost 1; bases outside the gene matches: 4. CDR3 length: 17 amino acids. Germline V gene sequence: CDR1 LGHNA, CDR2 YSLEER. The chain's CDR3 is CASSTRTSGGGTDTQYF. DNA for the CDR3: TGCGCCAGCAGCACTCGGACTAGCGGGGGGGGCACAGATACGCAGTATTTT.

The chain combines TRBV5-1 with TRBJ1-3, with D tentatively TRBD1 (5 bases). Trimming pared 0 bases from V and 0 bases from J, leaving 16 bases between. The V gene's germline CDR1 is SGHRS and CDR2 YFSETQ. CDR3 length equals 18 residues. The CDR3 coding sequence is TGCGCCAGCAGCTTGGGGAGGTCCGGGGCGCCCTCTGGAAACACCATATATTTT. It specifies CASSLGRSGAPSGNTIYF.

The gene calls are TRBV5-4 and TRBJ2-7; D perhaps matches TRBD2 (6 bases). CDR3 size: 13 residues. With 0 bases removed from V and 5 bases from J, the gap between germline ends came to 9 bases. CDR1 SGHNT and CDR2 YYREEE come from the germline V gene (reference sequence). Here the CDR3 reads CASSLGREDEQYF. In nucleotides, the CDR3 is TGTGCCAGCAGCTTGGGCAGGGAGGACGAGCAGTACTTC.

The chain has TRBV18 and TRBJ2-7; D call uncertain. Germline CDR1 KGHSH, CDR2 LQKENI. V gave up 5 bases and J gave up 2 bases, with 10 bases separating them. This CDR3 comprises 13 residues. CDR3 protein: CASSAPQAYEQYF. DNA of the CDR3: TGTGCCAGCTCAGCCCCTCAAGCCTACGAGCAGTACTTC.

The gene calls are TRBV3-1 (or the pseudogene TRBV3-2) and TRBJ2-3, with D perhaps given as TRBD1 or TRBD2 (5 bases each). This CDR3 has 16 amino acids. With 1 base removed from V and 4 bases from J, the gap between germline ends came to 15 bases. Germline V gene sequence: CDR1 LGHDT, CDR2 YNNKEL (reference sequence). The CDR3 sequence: CASSQGGTVLPDTQYF. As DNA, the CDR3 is TGTGCCAGCAGCCAAGGAGGGACGGTCCTCCCAGATACGCAGTATTTT.

CDR3 sequence reads: CASSLARAGQSQPQHF. In nucleotides, the CDR3 is TGTGCCAGCAGCTTAGCGCGGGCGGGACAAAGTCAGCCCCAGCATTTT. The gene calls are TRBV7-8 and TRBJ1-5, with a possible D match to TRBD1 (6 bases). CDR1 is SGHVS, CDR2 FQNEAQ, per germline. The CDR3 extends over 16 amino acids. The germline V and J ends were trimmed by 0 bases and 6 bases, with 15 bases remaining between them.

The CDR3 loop is CASSQEFTGVTQPQHF. The CDR3 DNA is TGTGCCAGCAGCCAGGAATTTACAGGCGTTACTCAGCCCCAGCATTTT. The rearrangement links TRBV4-2 to TRBJ1-5; a weak D match, TRBD1 (5 bases). This CDR3 has 16 amino acids. Trimming removed 3 bases at V and 6 bases at J, with 18 bases between. Germline-derived CDR1 and CDR2 are LGHNA and YNFKEQ.

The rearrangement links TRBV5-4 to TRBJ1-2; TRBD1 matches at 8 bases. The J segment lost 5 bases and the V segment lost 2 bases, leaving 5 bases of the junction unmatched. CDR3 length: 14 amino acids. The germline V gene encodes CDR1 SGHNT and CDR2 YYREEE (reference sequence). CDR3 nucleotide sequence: TGTGCCAGCAGCTTTGAATGGACAGGGTATGGCTACACCTTC. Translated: CASSFEWTGYGYTF.

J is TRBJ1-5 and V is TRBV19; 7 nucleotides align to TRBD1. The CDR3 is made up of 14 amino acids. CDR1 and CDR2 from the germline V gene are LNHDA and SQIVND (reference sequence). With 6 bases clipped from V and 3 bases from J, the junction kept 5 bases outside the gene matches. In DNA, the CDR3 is TGTGCCAGTAGCATAACAGGGGTCAATCAGCCCCAGCATTTT. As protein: CASSITGVNQPQHF. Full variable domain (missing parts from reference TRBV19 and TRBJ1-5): DGGITQSPKYLFRKEGQNVTLSCEQNLNHDAMYWYRQDPGQGLRLIYYSQIVNDFQKGDIAEGYSVSREKKESFPLTVTSAQKNPTAFYLCASSITGVNQPQHFGDGTRLSIL.

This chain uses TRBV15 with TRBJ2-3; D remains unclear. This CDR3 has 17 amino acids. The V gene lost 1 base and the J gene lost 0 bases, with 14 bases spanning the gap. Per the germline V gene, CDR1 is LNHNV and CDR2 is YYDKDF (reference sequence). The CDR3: CATSRGGNAVSTDTQYF. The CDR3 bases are TGTGCCACCAGCAGAGGAGGCAATGCGGTGAGCACAGATACGCAGTATTTT.

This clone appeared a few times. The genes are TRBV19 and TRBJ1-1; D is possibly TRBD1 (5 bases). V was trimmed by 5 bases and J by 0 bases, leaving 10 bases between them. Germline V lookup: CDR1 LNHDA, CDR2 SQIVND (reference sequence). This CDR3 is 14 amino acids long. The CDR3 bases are TGTGCCAGTAGTCAGGGACCGATGAACACTGAAGCTTTCTTT. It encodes CASSQGPMNTEAFF.

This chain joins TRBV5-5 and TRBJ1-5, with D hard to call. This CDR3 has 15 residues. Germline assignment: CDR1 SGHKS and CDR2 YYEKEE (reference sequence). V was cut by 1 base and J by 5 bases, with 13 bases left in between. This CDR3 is CASSLQTGKDQPQHF. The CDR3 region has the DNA TGTGCCAGCAGCTTGCAGACGGGAAAAGATCAGCCCCAGCATTTT.

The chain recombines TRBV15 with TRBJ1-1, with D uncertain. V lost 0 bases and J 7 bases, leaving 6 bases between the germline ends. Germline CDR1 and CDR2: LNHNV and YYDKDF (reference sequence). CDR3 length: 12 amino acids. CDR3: CATSRDFSEAFF. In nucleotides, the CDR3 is TGTGCCACCAGCAGAGATTTTAGTGAAGCTTTCTTT.

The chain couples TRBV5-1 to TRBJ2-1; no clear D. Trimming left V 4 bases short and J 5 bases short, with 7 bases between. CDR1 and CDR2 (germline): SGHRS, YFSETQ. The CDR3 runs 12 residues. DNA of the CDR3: TGCGCCAGCAGCCTTTGGGACAATGAGCAGTTCTTC. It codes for CASSLWDNEQFF.

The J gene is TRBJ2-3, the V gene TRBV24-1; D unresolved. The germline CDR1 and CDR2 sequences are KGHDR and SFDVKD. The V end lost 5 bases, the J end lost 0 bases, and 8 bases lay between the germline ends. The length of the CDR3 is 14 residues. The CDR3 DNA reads TGTGCCACCAGTGGGCAGGTTAGCACAGATACGCAGTATTTT. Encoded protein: CATSGQVSTDTQYF.

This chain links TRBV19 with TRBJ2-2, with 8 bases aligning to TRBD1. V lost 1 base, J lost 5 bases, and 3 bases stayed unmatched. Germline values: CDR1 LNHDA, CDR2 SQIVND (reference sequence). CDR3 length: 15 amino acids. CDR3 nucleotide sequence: TGTGCCAGTAGTATAGGGACAGGGCAGACCGGGGAGCTGTTTTTT. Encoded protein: CASSIGTGQTGELFF.

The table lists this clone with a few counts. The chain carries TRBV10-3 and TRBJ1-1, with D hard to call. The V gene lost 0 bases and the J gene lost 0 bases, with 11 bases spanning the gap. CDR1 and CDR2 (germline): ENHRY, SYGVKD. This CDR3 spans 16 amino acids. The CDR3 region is CAISESPTRLNTEAFF. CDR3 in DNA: TGTGCCATCAGTGAGTCCCCGACAAGACTGAACACTGAAGCTTTCTTT.